These T cell receptor beta chains were read from a single sample in a study of blood T cell repertoires in COVID-19. TCRdb's table, derived via immunoSEQ multiplex PCR, lists solely in-frame clones and lacks some. The sample yields about 200,000 clones, 89% seen once. The material sequenced was peripheral blood. These TCRs come from a man in his 60s who had recovered from COVID-19. CDR3s include the opening cysteine and the closing phenylalanine or tryptophan. The D gene is left open where the match is weak. Part of the rows lack a size; the others show once, few, many or a class for expanded clones.

DNA,CDR3,size,D,J,V
TGTGCCAGCAGTTTAACAGGGGGCAGCACAGATACGCAGTATTTT,CASSLTGGSTDTQYF,NA,TRBD1,TRBJ2-3,TRBV11-1
TGTGCCAGCAGTCCTTTAGCGACAGATACGCAGTATTTT,CASSPLATDTQYF,NA,NA,TRBJ2-3,TRBV7-9
TGTGCCAGCAGCTCCAACAGGGGTATAGGAGAGACCCAGTACTTC,CASSSNRGIGETQYF,NA,TRBD1,TRBJ2-5,TRBV11-2
TGTGCCAGTAGTGCCCTAAGGGGTGGTTCCTACGAGCAGTACTTC,CASSALRGGSYEQYF,NA,NA,TRBJ2-7,TRBV19
TGTGCCAGCAGCTCCGGACAACTCATGAACACTGAAGCTTTCTTT,CASSSGQLMNTEAFF,NA,NA,TRBJ1-1,TRBV6-5
TGTGCCAGCAGCCCCAGGAAGCAAGAGACCCAGTACTTC,CASSPRKQETQYF,NA,NA,TRBJ2-5,TRBV4-2
TGCGCCAGCAGCTCGCAGGGACAGGGGTCCCGGGAGACCCAGTACTTC,CASSSQGQGSRETQYF,NA,TRBD1,TRBJ2-5,TRBV5-1
TGCGCCAGCAGCTTGGTAGCGGGAGATGGAGAGACCCAGTACTTC,CASSLVAGDGETQYF,few,TRBD2,TRBJ2-5,TRBV5-1
TGTGCCAGCTCACCATTGTCTGGGGGCTCGCCAGAGACCCAGTACTTC,CASSPLSGGSPETQYF,NA,NA,TRBJ2-5,TRBV18
TGTGCCAGCAGCCGTACAGGGACCGCGAACACTGAAGCTTTCTTT,CASSRTGTANTEAFF,NA,NA,TRBJ1-1,TRBV5-5
TGTGCCAGCAGCCCAAATGGTCATGCCTCCTCGGGGGAGACCCAGTACTTC,CASSPNGHASSGETQYF,NA,NA,TRBJ2-5,TRBV7-6
TGTGCCAGTAGTACGTGGGGGGCGGGAGGGCCCAATGAGCAGTTCTTC,CASSTWGAGGPNEQFF,NA,TRBD2,TRBJ2-1,TRBV19
TGTGCCAGCAGCTTTTCTACTAGCGCCCCGACCCAGTACTTC,CASSFSTSAPTQYF,few,TRBD2,TRBJ2-5,TRBV5-4
TGTGCCAGCGAAGCGGCTAGCGCCACCGGGGAGCTGTTTTTT,CASEAASATGELFF,NA,NA,TRBJ2-2,TRBV2
TGTGCCAGTACCACGACAGGGACCAATCAGCCCCAGCATTTT,CASTTTGTNQPQHF,once,TRBD1,TRBJ1-5,TRBV19
TGTGCCACCCCGGGACAGGGGGACACCGGGGAGCTGTTTTTT,CATPGQGDTGELFF,NA,TRBD1,TRBJ2-2,TRBV19
TGTGCCAGCAGTTCGCCCGGACTAGCGGGGTTTACCGGGGAGCTGTTTTTT,CASSSPGLAGFTGELFF,NA,TRBD2,TRBJ2-2,TRBV27
TGTGCCAGCAGCTTAGGGGGGGTCTATGGCTACACCTTC,CASSLGGVYGYTF,NA,NA,TRBJ1-2,TRBV7-6
TGTGCCAGCAGCCAACAGGTCCGTAGCACAGATACGCAGTATTTT,CASSQQVRSTDTQYF,NA,NA,TRBJ2-3,TRBV11-2
TGTGCCAGCAGCGGGCAGGGGGCCTACGAGCAGTACTTC,CASSGQGAYEQYF,NA,TRBD1,TRBJ2-7,TRBV12-3/TRBV12-4
TGTGCCAGCAAATTCAGGGGGATGAACTATGGCTACACCTTC,CASKFRGMNYGYTF,NA,TRBD1,TRBJ1-2,TRBV6-5
TGTGCCAGCAGCCAGAAGCGGGGCAGTGCGCACGAGCAGTACTTC,CASSQKRGSAHEQYF,NA,TRBD2,TRBJ2-7,TRBV5-4
TGTGCCAGCAGTTTACTCGGCCGGGACTTGACAGATACGCAGTATTTT,CASSLLGRDLTDTQYF,once,NA,TRBJ2-3,TRBV27
TGTGCCAGTAGCCCAGGGGTTGAGCTGTTTTTT,CASSPGVELFF,NA,NA,TRBJ1-4,TRBV19
TGTGCCAGCAGTTATAAGGGGGACTATGGCTACACCTTC,CASSYKGDYGYTF,few,NA,TRBJ1-2,TRBV6-2/TRBV6-3
TGTGCAAGTCGCTTAAGGGGACAGGGCGGCTACAATGAGCAGTTCTTC,CASRLRGQGGYNEQFF,NA,NA,TRBJ2-1,TRBV12-2
TGTGCCAGCTCTAAGGGGCAAATCTTTGGAGAGACCCAGTACTTC,CASSKGQIFGETQYF,NA,NA,TRBJ2-5,TRBV7-9
TGTGCCAGCTCACCAAATGATTGGAGGAGTACTGAAGCTTTCTTT,CASSPNDWRSTEAFF,NA,NA,TRBJ1-1,TRBV18
TGTGCCAGTAGTATAGACACAGGGACTAACTATGGCTACACCTTC,CASSIDTGTNYGYTF,NA,NA,TRBJ1-2,TRBV19
TGTGCCAGCAGCCGGACTAGCGGGGGGGCCAGCACCGGGGAGCTGTTTTTT,CASSRTSGGASTGELFF,NA,TRBD2,TRBJ2-2,TRBV3-1/TRBV3-2
TGCGCCAGCAGCCAAGATGGGCAGGTTGAAGGCATGGTGGGGGCCAACGTCCTGACTTTC,CASSQDGQVEGMVGANVLTF,NA,NA,TRBJ2-6,TRBV4-1
TGTGCCAGCAGCCCCTGGGGCAGATATAATGAAAAACTGTTTTTT,CASSPWGRYNEKLFF,NA,NA,TRBJ1-4,TRBV7-2
TGTGCCAGCAGTGAATTGGTTGTAGGGGCTGTCACAGATACGCAGTATTTT,CASSELVVGAVTDTQYF,NA,NA,TRBJ2-3,TRBV25-1
TGTGCCAGCAGTTACGCCGGGGGGACGAGACCCCAGCATTTT,CASSYAGGTRPQHF,NA,NA,TRBJ1-5,TRBV6-2/TRBV6-3
TGTGCCAGCAGCAGGACAGGGTACGAGCAGTACTTC,CASSRTGYEQYF,NA,TRBD1,TRBJ2-7,TRBV13